The clone carrying this T cell receptor (beta chain) showed up just a few times. Building the TCR beta libraries relied on iRepertoire HTBI primers, and CDR3 regions underwent Arm-PCR. TCRdb passed the multiplex PCR reads through MiXCR, listing each CDR3 protein once. Found here are some 220,000 distinct CDR3 sequences, roughly 18% of them singletons; the top ten hold roughly 12%. The data belong to a study of regulatory T cells in long-lasting Graves disease. The germline gives CDR1 LGHNA, CDR2 YNFKEQ. The CDR3 spans 15 residues. The V and J ends lost 0 bases and 2 bases respectively, with 5 bases between them. Indicated time point: newly diagnosed GD, antithyroid drugs for less than 3 months. Scientists built the TCR library using RNA that was extracted from PBMCs. The same data also went into a second study, on T cells in Graves' hyperthyroidism and ophthalmopathy.

Sequences were derived from peripheral blood mononuclear cells (PBMCs), sampled at new diagnosis, from a patient treated with antithyroid drugs. This sequence was found in a woman in her thirties with Graves disease. The genes are TRBV4-2 and TRBJ2-6; D unresolved. CDR3 DNA: TGTGCCAGCAGCCAAGATGGACCTGGGGCCAACGTCCTGACTTTC. As protein: CASSQDGPGANVLTF.